This TCR beta chain was profiled in a study of cytomegalovirus exposure and HLA in healthy donors. Study in general: Earlier findings included more than 95 million unique TCR beta sequences obtained from 150 million to 200 million T cells. Study-wide points: DRB1 had the most TCR associations and HLA-C the fewest, a later analysis found, with rates varying by HLA locus.

60 Vbeta and 13 Jbeta primers were used in PCR. Method: immunoSEQ multiplex PCR; TCRdb's copy keeps in-frame clones and lacks some. Here the sample spans 120,000 or so clones, roughly 82% being singletons. Details on this clone: What it recognizes is unknown.

V lost 0 bases, J lost 3 bases, and 1 base stayed unmatched. The germline V gene encodes CDR1 LNHNV and CDR2 YYDKDF (reference sequence). This CDR3 is built from 15 residues. The clonotype was recovered from a middle-aged woman in good health and CMV-seropositive. Sample: PBMCs. The chain links TRBV15 to TRBJ1-5, with TRBD1 matching 8 bases. CDR3 DNA sequence: TGTGCCACCAGCAGAGAGGACAGGGACAATCAGCCCCAGCATTTT. Amino acid sequence: CATSREDRDNQPQHF. Supplemented by reference TRBV15 and TRBJ1-5, the full variable domain reads DAMVIQNPRYQVTQFGKPVTLSCSQTLNHNVMYWYQQKSSQAPKLLFHYYDKDFNNEADTPDNFQSRRPNTSFCFLDIRSPGLGDTAMYLCATSREDRDNQPQHFGDGTRLSIL.